This T cell receptor beta chain stems from a study of human T cells and chemical hapten exposure (dated by TCRdb to about 2021). In the study overall: For sensitization, 2% DPC in acetone was applied to a roughly 2 cm by roughly 2 cm area of upper inner arm skin. Patients additionally received weekly therapeutic DPC doses to the scalp throughout the approximately 25-week study period. Patch testing was done on the upper back using Finn chambers containing 0.01% DPC, and results were scored after 6 days according to International Contact Dermatitis Research Group standards. The mostly female patient cohort included alopecia areata with under or over 50% scalp involvement, alopecia totalis and alopecia universalis. The libraries were sequenced as a pool, and the TCR yield per sample differed mostly because of small variations in library volumes within the pool. This study followed changes in the peripheral blood TCR repertoire in vivo during primary and secondary sensitization of alopecia patients to the hapten diphenylcyclopropenone (DPC). Blood samples were taken from patients before sensitization (week 0) and at 2, 6 and about 24 weeks after DPC sensitization. Twenty-nine alopecia patients provided blood for TCR sequencing at one to four time points (pre-sensitization, 2, 6 and 24 weeks). Broad study findings and their caveats: Repeated subsampling changed both the strength of the expansion versus patch-test correlation and the threshold at which the correlation became significant. Alopecia, a presumed autoimmune disease, was present in all patients, so the immune response of the patients might differ from that of healthy individuals. Compared with pre-sensitization or healthy control sets, expanded TCRs formed significantly more large CDR3 similarity clusters, which is consistent with antigen-driven responses. The number of PT1 expanded TCRs positively correlated with patch test score, significant at thresholds 8, 16 and 32 but not 4. The number of TCRs above 1 in 1000 frequency did not change with DPC sensitization; there was no evidence of global repertoire structure alterations.

The cysteine opens and the phenylalanine closes a CDR3 of 12 amino acids. Only the CDR3 part of the read is kept: 36 bases, read in frame from the first base. V loses 5 bases of germline sequence and J loses 6 bases, and the interval between the two ends is 8 bases. On this clonotype: The antigen it recognizes is unknown. Nothing much larger sits one base from this clone, and base qualities are not available.

The library was produced with RACE. The instrument given in TCRdb is NextSeq 500. Library preparation attached unique molecular identifiers to individual cDNA molecules for quantitative, reproducible TCR counting. From each blood RNA sample, both TCR alpha and TCR beta chains were sequenced. As for the authors' bioinformatics: The median number of TCRs per sample was over 95,000, ranging from about 23,224 to 750,000. V, J and CDR3 annotation of the TCR reads was carried out using the Decombinator software suite. Every sample was subsampled to the same number of TCRs (28,000) for the PS versus PT1 abundance plots. TCRs were defined as expanded if absent before sensitization and observed at least eight times at the 2-week time point. The public reads were reanalyzed by TCRdb: fastp trimming at Q25, MiXCR alignment, in-frame beta chains only. When rows share a CDR3 protein, they turn into one entry using the most common DNA and genes. These V and J calls originate from TCRdb's pipeline instead of the authors' own analysis. The sample table shows 150,000 to 200,000 distinct CDR3 sequences, and around 30% are seen once. The ten largest make up around 2.3% of the sample.

Explained via the paper, the time point label denotes: patch test 3, about 24 weeks after DPC sensitization. What this sample's treatment or condition label stands for: therapeutic diphenylcyclopropenone sensitization with weekly scalp DPC. Blood at each patch-test visit was drawn before the patch test was applied. Eligible patients were aged 18 to 70, diagnosed with alopecia, deemed suitable for DPC therapy, and excluded if pregnant. Total RNA was extracted from unfractionated whole blood collected in Tempus Blood RNA tubes. The sequenced sample was whole blood, obtained in connection with sensitization to the hapten diphenylcyclopropenone (DPC). The rearrangement joined TRBV12-3 or TRBV12-4 to TRBJ1-5; possibly the D gene is TRBD1, per 5 matching bases. The TCR was taken from a woman aged 18 to 35 with alopecia areata. Some clones in this sample may be carry-over from other donors' samples. The sequenced DNA is TGTGCCAGCAGTACGCAGGGTCAGCCCCAGCATTTT. This yields the protein CASSTQGQPQHF.